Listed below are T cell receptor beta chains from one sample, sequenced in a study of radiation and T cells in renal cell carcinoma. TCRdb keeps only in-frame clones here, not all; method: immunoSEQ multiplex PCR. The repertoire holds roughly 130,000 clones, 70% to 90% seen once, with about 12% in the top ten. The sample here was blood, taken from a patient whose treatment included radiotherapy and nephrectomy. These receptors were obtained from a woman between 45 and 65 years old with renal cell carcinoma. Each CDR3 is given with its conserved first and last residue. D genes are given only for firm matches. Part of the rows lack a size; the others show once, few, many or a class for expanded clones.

CDR3 DNA: TGTGCCAGCTCACCACCCGTGGAGACAGGGGATTACACCTTC
CDR3 protein: CASSPPVETGDYTF
clone size: NA
V gene: TRBV18
D gene: TRBD1
J gene: TRBJ1-2

CDR3 DNA: TGTGCCAGTAGTTTACTAGCGGGGATTGGCGAGCAGTACTTC
CDR3 protein: CASSLLAGIGEQYF
clone size: NA
V gene: TRBV19
D gene: TRBD2
J gene: TRBJ2-7

CDR3 DNA: TGTGCCAGCAGCTTAGCTACAGGGTGGTCTAATGAAAAACTGTTTTTT
CDR3 protein: CASSLATGWSNEKLFF
clone size: once
V gene: TRBV7-6
D gene: NA
J gene: TRBJ1-4

CDR3 DNA: TGCGCCAGCAGTGAGAAGGGACTAGCGGGGGCAGATACGCAGTATTTT
CDR3 protein: CASSEKGLAGADTQYF
clone size: NA
V gene: TRBV10-1
D gene: TRBD2
J gene: TRBJ2-3

CDR3 DNA: TGTGCCAGCAGCCCCCAGGGGGCTGGAAACACCATATATTTT
CDR3 protein: CASSPQGAGNTIYF
clone size: NA
V gene: TRBV7-2
D gene: TRBD1
J gene: TRBJ1-3

CDR3 DNA: TGTGCCAGCAGCTTAAGAGGCAGGGCGAACACTGAAGCTTTCTTT
CDR3 protein: CASSLRGRANTEAFF
clone size: NA
V gene: TRBV7-2
D gene: NA
J gene: TRBJ1-1

CDR3 DNA: TGTGCCAGCAGCCAAGAGGGGGGTTTGAGAGAGCAGTTCTTC
CDR3 protein: CASSQEGGLREQFF
clone size: NA
V gene: TRBV14
D gene: NA
J gene: TRBJ2-1

CDR3 DNA: TGTGCCAGCAGGGAGGGACAGGGGGCGGATGCTTTCTTT
CDR3 protein: CASREGQGADAFF
clone size: few
V gene: TRBV6-1
D gene: TRBD1
J gene: TRBJ1-1

CDR3 DNA: TGTGCCAGCACAACAGGAACCAGCTCCTACGAGCAGTACTTC
CDR3 protein: CASTTGTSSYEQYF
clone size: NA
V gene: TRBV6-5
D gene: NA
J gene: TRBJ2-7

CDR3 DNA: TGCAGCGTCAAAAAGGACGTCCGGGCCGGGGAGCTGTTTTTT
CDR3 protein: CSVKKDVRAGELFF
clone size: NA
V gene: TRBV29-1
D gene: NA
J gene: TRBJ2-2

CDR3 DNA: TGTGCCAGCAGCTTAGGGGGCGATGGCTACACCTTC
CDR3 protein: CASSLGGDGYTF
clone size: NA
V gene: TRBV7-9
D gene: NA
J gene: TRBJ1-2

CDR3 DNA: TGTGCCAGCAGCTCTAGAAATGGCTACACCTTC
CDR3 protein: CASSSRNGYTF
clone size: NA
V gene: TRBV11-3
D gene: NA
J gene: TRBJ1-2

CDR3 DNA: TGCAGCGTGGAGAGAGGACAGGTCCAAGAGGCCCAGTACTTC
CDR3 protein: CSVERGQVQEAQYF
clone size: NA
V gene: TRBV29-1
D gene: TRBD1
J gene: TRBJ2-5

CDR3 DNA: TGTGCCAGCAGCCCCGGGACAGGGGTCTATGGCTACACCTTC
CDR3 protein: CASSPGTGVYGYTF
clone size: NA
V gene: TRBV7-2
D gene: TRBD1
J gene: TRBJ1-2

CDR3 DNA: TGTGCCAGCTCACCACAACTTAAGGGGGCGACGGATCTCTATGGCTACACCTTC
CDR3 protein: CASSPQLKGATDLYGYTF
clone size: few
V gene: TRBV18
D gene: TRBD1
J gene: TRBJ1-2

CDR3 DNA: TGTGCCAGCAGCGTAGGCTACGGGACAGGGGTGGTCTACAATGAGCAGTTCTTC
CDR3 protein: CASSVGYGTGVVYNEQFF
clone size: NA
V gene: TRBV9
D gene: TRBD1
J gene: TRBJ2-1

CDR3 DNA: NA
CDR3 protein: CASSLGTGTEAFF
clone size: NA
V gene: TRBV6-4
D gene: NA
J gene: TRBJ1-1

CDR3 DNA: TGTGCCAGCAGCCCACACCACACTAGCGGGGCAGATACGCAGTATTTT
CDR3 protein: CASSPHHTSGADTQYF
clone size: few
V gene: TRBV6-4
D gene: TRBD2
J gene: TRBJ2-3

CDR3 DNA: TGTGCCACCCAACAGCCGGGACTAAGCGTCTACAATGAGCAGTTCTTC
CDR3 protein: CATQQPGLSVYNEQFF
clone size: NA
V gene: TRBV19
D gene: TRBD2
J gene: TRBJ2-1

CDR3 DNA: TGCGCCAGCAGCATCGATACAGGGTGGAATTCACCCCTCCACTTT
CDR3 protein: CASSIDTGWNSPLHF
clone size: once
V gene: TRBV5-1
D gene: NA
J gene: TRBJ1-6

CDR3 DNA: TGTGCCAGCACCCCCCCCCACGGGGATACGCAGTATTTT
CDR3 protein: CASTPPHGDTQYF
clone size: NA
V gene: TRBV6-6
D gene: NA
J gene: TRBJ2-3

CDR3 DNA: TGTGCCAGCAGTGAAGCGTTCCGGCAAGCGGTGGCTTTCTTT
CDR3 protein: CASSEAFRQAVAFF
clone size: NA
V gene: TRBV6-1
D gene: NA
J gene: TRBJ1-1

CDR3 DNA: TGTGCCAGCAATACAGGGGTGTTAGATGAAAAACTGTTTTTT
CDR3 protein: CASNTGVLDEKLFF
clone size: NA
V gene: TRBV2
D gene: TRBD1
J gene: TRBJ1-4

CDR3 DNA: TGTGCCAGCAGCCTAGGGGATTACTATGGCTACACCTTC
CDR3 protein: CASSLGDYYGYTF
clone size: NA
V gene: TRBV7-2
D gene: NA
J gene: TRBJ1-2

CDR3 DNA: TGCGCCAGCAGCCAATACAGGGGGCTAGATAATGAGCAGTTCTTC
CDR3 protein: CASSQYRGLDNEQFF
clone size: NA
V gene: TRBV4-1
D gene: TRBD1
J gene: TRBJ2-1

CDR3 DNA: TGCGCCAGCACCATTAGGACAGGGTTTGGTAATCTTGGCTACACCTTC
CDR3 protein: CASTIRTGFGNLGYTF
clone size: NA
V gene: TRBV4-1
D gene: TRBD1
J gene: TRBJ1-2

CDR3 DNA: TGTGCCAGTAGCCCTAGCGGGGGAATTTATACGCAGTATTTT
CDR3 protein: CASSPSGGIYTQYF
clone size: NA
V gene: TRBV19
D gene: TRBD2
J gene: TRBJ2-3

CDR3 DNA: TGTGCCAGTAGTCCGGACAGGGGGCAAGGCACTGAAGCTTTCTTT
CDR3 protein: CASSPDRGQGTEAFF
clone size: NA
V gene: TRBV19
D gene: TRBD1
J gene: TRBJ1-1